The 21 T cell receptor beta chains below come from one sample, sequenced in a study of T cells after yellow fever vaccination. TCRdb re-analysed the 5' RACE reads in MiXCR, keeping a single row per CDR3 protein. This sample has some 350,000 distinct CDR3 sequences; over 4% occur once, and the top ten carry 20% to 25%. This material consisted of PBMCs, taken 5 days after the yellow fever booster vaccination. Every receptor here comes from a man aged 18-30 years who received the YFV17D yellow fever vaccine.

This clonotype was counted many times. The chain joins TRBV4-1 to TRBJ2-2; 7 positions match TRBD1. Germline CDR1 is MGHRA and CDR2 is YSYEKL. CDR3 length equals 13 residues. V trimming: 9 bases; J trimming: 6 bases; junction bases outside the gene matches: 7. In DNA, the CDR3 is TGCGCCAGTGGGACAGTTTACCCCGGGGAGCTGTTTTTT. It yields the protein CASGTVYPGELFF.

The chain couples TRBV28 to TRBJ2-2; 9 bases match TRBD2. The V gene end was trimmed by 8 bases and the J gene end by 6 bases; junction bases not matched to a gene: 13. Germline V gene sequence: CDR1 MDHEN, CDR2 SYDVKM. This CDR3 region has 16 residues. The CDR3 sequence: CASRRISGGGSGELFF. The CDR3 DNA is TGTGCCAGCCGGCGAATTAGCGGGGGCGGGTCCGGGGAGCTGTTTTTT.

This clonotype was seen ten or more times. The rearrangement uses TRBV11-1 and TRBJ2-5; D gene unclear. Per germline, CDR1 SGHAT and CDR2 FQDESV (reference sequence). This CDR3 comprises 15 residues. Deletions cut 1 base from V and 1 base from J, with 10 bases between. Here the CDR3 reads CASSLDWSFQETQYF. CDR3 DNA sequence: TGTGCCAGCAGCTTAGATTGGTCCTTCCAAGAGACCCAGTACTTC.

This clonotype was recorded at least ten times. The V and J genes are TRBV29-1 and TRBJ2-4; D is unresolved. The V end was cut by 7 bases, the J end by 6 bases, with 22 bases between. The CDR3 spans 15 residues. Germline assignment: CDR1 SQVTM and CDR2 ANQGSEA. For the CDR3, the DNA is TGCAGCGCCCTACATGTTCGGGTTCGCGGAAACATTCAGTACTTC. Residues: CSALHVRVRGNIQYF.

This clonotype was picked up many times. The chain carries TRBV15 and TRBJ1-1, with D uncertain. The CDR3 totals 14 residues. V lost 0 bases, J lost 0 bases, and 5 bases lay in between. The germline gives CDR1 LNHNV, CDR2 YYDKDF (reference sequence). The DNA for the CDR3 is TGTGCCACCAGCAGAGATACCATGAACACTGAAGCTTTCTTT. Residues: CATSRDTMNTEAFF. Filled out from reference TRBV15 and TRBJ1-1, the complete variable domain reads DAMVIQNPRYQVTQFGKPVTLSCSQTLNHNVMYWYQQKSSQAPKLLFHYYDKDFNNEADTPDNFQSRRPNTSFCFLDIRSPGLGDTAMYLCATSRDTMNTEAFFGQGTRLTVV.

This clonotype was seen a handful of times. This chain connects TRBV29-1 to TRBJ2-1; 7 bases map to TRBD2. CDR3 length: 14 residues. After removal of 7 bases from V and 10 bases from J, the junction contained 16 bases not matched to a gene. The germline V gene has CDR1 SQVTM and CDR2 ANQGSEA. CDR3 in amino acids: CSARLAEGLEEQFF. The CDR3 region has the DNA TGCAGCGCCCGGCTAGCGGAGGGGCTAGAGGAGCAGTTCTTC.

This clonotype was observed at least ten times. DNA for the CDR3: TGTGCCAGCAGCTTAAGGCCGGAGGGCACTGAAGCTTTCTTT. It codes for CASSLRPEGTEAFF. The chain combines TRBV7-9 with TRBJ1-1; D gene uncertain. Trimming removed 2 bases from V and 4 bases from J, with 11 bases in between. There are 14 residues in the CDR3. Germline values: CDR1 SEHNR, CDR2 FQNEAQ (reference sequence).

The J gene is TRBJ1-2, the V gene TRBV5-1, with D hard to call. The germline V and J ends were trimmed by 1 base and 8 bases, with 12 bases remaining between them. The germline CDR1 and CDR2 sequences are SGHRS and YFSETQ. The CDR3 totals 13 residues. The CDR3 region has the DNA TGCGCCAGCAGCTTGTCGGGATCAGAGGGCTACACCTTC. Translating it yields CASSLSGSEGYTF.

The chain carries TRBV4-3 and TRBJ2-3; D not resolved. The V and J ends lost 4 bases and 5 bases respectively, with 19 bases between them. Germline loops: CDR1 LGHNA, CDR2 YSLEER. The CDR3 length is 16 residues. The CDR3 reads CASSPIERMSRDTQYF. CDR3 coding DNA: TGCGCCAGCAGCCCGATCGAACGGATGTCGCGAGATACGCAGTATTTT.

At least ten counts were recorded for this clonotype. The DNA for the CDR3 is TGTGCCAGCAGCTTACGCCCCGGGGTAGGCGACAATGAGCAGTTCTTC. This encodes CASSLRPGVGDNEQFF. The chain is built from TRBV7-2 and TRBJ2-1; TRBD2 is a possible D gene (5 bases). This CDR3 comprises 16 residues. CDR1 is SGHTA, CDR2 FQGNSA, per germline. With 2 bases removed from V and 5 bases from J, the gap between germline ends came to 16 bases.

This clonotype was seen a few times. V gene TRBV9 combines with J gene TRBJ1-6; D is undetermined. The CDR3 has 12 residues. The V end was cut by 3 bases, the J end by 9 bases, with 7 bases between. CDR1 and CDR2 (germline): SGDLS, YYNGEE. For the CDR3, the DNA is TGTGCCAGCAGCGCCGATATTTCACCCCTCCACTTT. Its translation: CASSADISPLHF.

CDR3 bases: TGTGCCAGCAGCCGATATAGCACAGATACGCAGTATTTT. Encoded protein: CASSRYSTDTQYF. The rearrangement joins TRBV3-1 to TRBJ2-3; D uncertain. Trimming pared 4 bases from V and 0 bases from J, leaving 5 bases between. The CDR3 is made up of 13 amino acids. CDR1 is LGHDT, CDR2 YNNKEL, per germline (reference sequence).

This chain connects TRBV7-9 to TRBJ2-5, with a weak D call TRBD1 (5 bases). The germline gives CDR1 SEHNR, CDR2 FQNEAQ (reference sequence). V lost 5 bases and J lost 2, with 9 bases in between. The length of the CDR3 is 13 residues. The CDR3 DNA reads TGTGCCAGCAGCGAGAGACAGCAAGAGACCCAGTACTTC. Amino acid sequence: CASSERQQETQYF.

The J gene is TRBJ2-3, the V gene TRBV7-8, with D unresolved. The germline gives CDR1 SGHVS, CDR2 FQNEAQ. V was pared by 1 base and J by 5 bases, with 13 bases between. The CDR3 has 15 amino acids. The CDR3 region has the DNA TGTGCCAGCAGCTTAGGTCGTTCGCTGTTAGATACGCAGTATTTT. Translation gives CASSLGRSLLDTQYF.

This clonotype was detected only a few times. The chain employs TRBV11-2 and TRBJ1-5; D is undetermined. The V gene lost 2 bases and the J gene lost 6 bases, with 17 bases spanning the gap. The CDR3 is made up of 16 amino acids. The germline gives CDR1 SGHAT, CDR2 FQNNGV. CDR3 amino acids: CASSLNGNYPSQPQHF. CDR3 in DNA: TGTGCCAGCAGCTTAAATGGAAACTACCCCAGTCAGCCCCAGCATTTT.

This clonotype appeared many times. The chain uses TRBV7-6 and TRBJ2-5, with D perhaps matching TRBD2 (6 bases). CDR3 length equals 15 residues. V dropped 1 base and J dropped 1 base, with 10 bases sitting between them. CDR1 and CDR2 from the germline V gene are SGHVS and FNYEAQ. The CDR3 bases are TGTGCCAGCAGCTTAGTTGGGGGACTCCAAGAGACCCAGTACTTC. It yields the protein CASSLVGGLQETQYF.

This clonotype turned up a few times. This chain uses TRBV20-1 with TRBJ1-4; TRBD1 agrees at 7 bases. The V gene's germline CDR1 is DFQATT and CDR2 SNEGSKA (reference sequence). This CDR3 has 13 residues. V shed 4 bases, J shed 4 bases, and the junction held 3 bases outside the gene matches. CDR3 nucleotides: TGCAGTGCTATGGGACAGATTAATGAAAAACTGTTTTTT. It specifies CSAMGQINEKLFF.

The chain is built from TRBV29-1 and TRBJ2-5, with 15 bases identical to TRBD2. V lost 6 bases to trimming and J lost 4 bases; unmatched junction nucleotides: 9. This CDR3 is built from 16 residues. The V gene's germline CDR1 is SQVTM and CDR2 ANQGSEA. The CDR3 reads CSVDGTSGGQIETQYF. For the CDR3, the DNA is TGCAGCGTCGACGGGACTAGCGGGGGGCAGATAGAGACCCAGTACTTC.

The chain couples TRBV7-3 to TRBJ2-3; 9 bases fit TRBD2. Losses at the gene ends were 2 bases for V and 5 bases for J; bases not matched to a gene: 8. Germline loops: CDR1 SGHTA, CDR2 FQGTGA. CDR3 length equals 16 residues. CDR3 sequence reads: CASSLALAGRGDTQYF. The CDR3 DNA is TGTGCCAGCAGCTTAGCCCTAGCGGGGAGGGGAGATACGCAGTATTTT.

This clonotype was seen a few times. The genes are TRBV6-5 and TRBJ1-1; 7 nucleotides align to TRBD1. Per germline, CDR1 MNHEY and CDR2 SVGAGI. Trimming removed 0 bases from V and 5 bases from J; junction bases left unmatched: 12. The CDR3 spans 17 residues. CDR3 residues: CASSYSGGGWSFTEAFF. The CDR3 nucleotides read TGTGCCAGCAGTTACTCAGGAGGGGGCTGGTCTTTTACTGAAGCTTTCTTT.

This clonotype has just a few counts. V usage is TRBV6-2 or TRBV6-3 and J usage is TRBJ2-5, with D unclear. The germline gives CDR1 MNHEY, CDR2 SVGEGT. V was clipped by 5 bases and J by 4 bases, with 17 bases between them. The CDR3 totals 15 residues. CDR3 amino acids: CASSPLLTGRETQYF. CDR3 nucleotides: TGTGCCAGCAGTCCGCTCCTGACTGGGCGAGAGACCCAGTACTTC.